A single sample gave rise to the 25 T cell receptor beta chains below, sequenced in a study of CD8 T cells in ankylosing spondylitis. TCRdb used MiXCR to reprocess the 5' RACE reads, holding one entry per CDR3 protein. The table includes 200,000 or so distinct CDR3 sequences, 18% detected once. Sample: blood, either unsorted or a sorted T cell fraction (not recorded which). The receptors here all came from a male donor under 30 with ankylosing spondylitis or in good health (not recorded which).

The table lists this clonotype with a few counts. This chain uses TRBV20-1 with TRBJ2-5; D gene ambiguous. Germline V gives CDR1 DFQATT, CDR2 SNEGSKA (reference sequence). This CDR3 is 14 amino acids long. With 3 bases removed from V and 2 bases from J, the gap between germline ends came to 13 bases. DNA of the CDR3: TGCAGTGCTAGTTTAATCGGCAGTCAAGAGACCCAGTACTTC. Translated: CSASLIGSQETQYF.

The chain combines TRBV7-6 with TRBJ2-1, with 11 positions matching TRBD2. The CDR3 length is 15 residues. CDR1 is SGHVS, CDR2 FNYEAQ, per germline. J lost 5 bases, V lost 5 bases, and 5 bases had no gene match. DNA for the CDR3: TGTGCCAGCAGCCCACTAGCGGGAGTGGACAATGAGCAGTTCTTC. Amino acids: CASSPLAGVDNEQFF.

CDR3 DNA: TGTGCCAGCAGCAGGGGCGGGGACTCCTACAATGAGCAGTTCTTC. Protein product: CASSRGGDSYNEQFF. The chain uses TRBV11-1 and TRBJ2-1; the D gene is possibly TRBD2 (6 bases). The V and J ends lost 5 bases and 0 bases respectively, with 11 bases between them. Germline V gene data show CDR1 as SGHAT and CDR2 as FQDESV (reference sequence). The CDR3 is 15 amino acids.

CDR3 nucleotides: TGCAGCGTTGATATGGACACCGGGGAGCTGTTTTTT. Its protein product is CSVDMDTGELFF. V usage is TRBV29-1 and J usage is TRBJ2-2; D unclear. CDR1 and CDR2 (germline): SQVTM, ANQGSEA. Between the trimmed V and J ends, which lost 3 bases and 3 bases, there was a span of 5 bases. The CDR3 is 12 residues long.

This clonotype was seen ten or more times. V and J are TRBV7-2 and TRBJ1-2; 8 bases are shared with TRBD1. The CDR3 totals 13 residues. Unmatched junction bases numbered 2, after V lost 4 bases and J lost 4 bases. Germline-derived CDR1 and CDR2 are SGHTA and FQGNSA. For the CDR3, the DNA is TGTGCCAGCAGCTCAACAGGGGGCTATGGCTACACCTTC. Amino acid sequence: CASSSTGGYGYTF.

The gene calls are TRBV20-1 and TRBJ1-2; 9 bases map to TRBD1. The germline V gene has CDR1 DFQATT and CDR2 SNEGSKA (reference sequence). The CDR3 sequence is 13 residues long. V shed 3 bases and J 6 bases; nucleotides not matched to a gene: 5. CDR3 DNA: TGCAGTGCTAGCGGGACAGGGTGGGATGGCTACACCTTC. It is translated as CSASGTGWDGYTF.

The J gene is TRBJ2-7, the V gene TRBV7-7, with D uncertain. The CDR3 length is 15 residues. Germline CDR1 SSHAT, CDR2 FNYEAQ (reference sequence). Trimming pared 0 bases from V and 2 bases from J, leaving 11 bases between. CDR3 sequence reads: CASSLAQHLAYEQYV. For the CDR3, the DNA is TGTGCCAGCAGCTTAGCGCAGCACCTGGCCTACGAGCAGTACGTC.

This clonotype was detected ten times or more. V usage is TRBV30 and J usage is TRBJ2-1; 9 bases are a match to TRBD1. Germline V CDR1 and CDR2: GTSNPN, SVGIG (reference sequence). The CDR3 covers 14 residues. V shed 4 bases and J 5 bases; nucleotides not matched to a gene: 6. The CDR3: CAWTPGTGNNEQFF. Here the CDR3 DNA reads TGTGCCTGGACCCCCGGGACAGGGAACAATGAGCAGTTCTTC.

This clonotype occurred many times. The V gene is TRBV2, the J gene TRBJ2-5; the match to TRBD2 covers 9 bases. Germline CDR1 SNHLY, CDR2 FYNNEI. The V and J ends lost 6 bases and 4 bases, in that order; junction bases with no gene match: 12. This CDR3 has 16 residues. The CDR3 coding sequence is TGTGCCAGCAGCTTACTTAGCGGGAGAAGGGGAGAGACCCAGTACTTC. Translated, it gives CASSLLSGRRGETQYF.

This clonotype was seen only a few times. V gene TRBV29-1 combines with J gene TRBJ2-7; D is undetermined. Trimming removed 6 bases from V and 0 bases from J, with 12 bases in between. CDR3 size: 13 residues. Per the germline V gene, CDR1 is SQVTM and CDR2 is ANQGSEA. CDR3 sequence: CSVVGHGSYEQYF. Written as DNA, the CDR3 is TGCAGCGTGGTTGGCCATGGCTCCTACGAGCAGTACTTC.

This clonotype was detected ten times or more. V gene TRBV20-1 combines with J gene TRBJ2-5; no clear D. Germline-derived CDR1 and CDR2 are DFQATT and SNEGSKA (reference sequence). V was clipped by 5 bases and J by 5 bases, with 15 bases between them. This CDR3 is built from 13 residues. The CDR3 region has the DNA TGCAGTGCTTCGTACCTCCTTGGGGAGACCCAGTACTTC. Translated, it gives CSASYLLGETQYF.

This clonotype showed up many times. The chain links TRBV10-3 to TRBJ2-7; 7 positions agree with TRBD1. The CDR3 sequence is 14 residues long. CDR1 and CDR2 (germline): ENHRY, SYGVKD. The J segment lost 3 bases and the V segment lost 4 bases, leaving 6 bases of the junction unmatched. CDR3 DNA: TGTGCCATCAGTGTGGGAGCAGGGGGCTACGAGCAGTACGTC. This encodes CAISVGAGGYEQYV.

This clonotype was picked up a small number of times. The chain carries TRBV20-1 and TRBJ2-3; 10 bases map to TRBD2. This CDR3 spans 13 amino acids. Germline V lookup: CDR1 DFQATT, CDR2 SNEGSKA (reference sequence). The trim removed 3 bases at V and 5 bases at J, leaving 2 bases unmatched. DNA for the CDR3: TGCAGTGCTAGGACTAGCGGGTTAGATACGCAGTATTTT. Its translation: CSARTSGLDTQYF.

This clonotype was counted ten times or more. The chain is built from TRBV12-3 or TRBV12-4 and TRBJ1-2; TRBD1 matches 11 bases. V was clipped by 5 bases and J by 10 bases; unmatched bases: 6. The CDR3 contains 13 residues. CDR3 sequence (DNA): TGTGCCAGCAGTCTCGGACAGGGGGCCTACTACACCTTC. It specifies CASSLGQGAYYTF.

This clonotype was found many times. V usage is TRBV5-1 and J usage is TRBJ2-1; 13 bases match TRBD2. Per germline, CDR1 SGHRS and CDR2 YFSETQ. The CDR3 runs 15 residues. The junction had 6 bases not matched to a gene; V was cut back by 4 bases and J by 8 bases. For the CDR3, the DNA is TGCGCCAGCAGCCAACTAGCGGGAGGGGGCGATGAGCAGTTCTTC. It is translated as CASSQLAGGGDEQFF.

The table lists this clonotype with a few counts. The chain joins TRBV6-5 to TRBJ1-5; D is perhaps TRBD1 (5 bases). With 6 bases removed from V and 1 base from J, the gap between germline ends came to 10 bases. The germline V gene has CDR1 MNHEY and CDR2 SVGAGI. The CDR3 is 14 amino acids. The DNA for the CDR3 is TGTGCCAGCAGCCCGCGACAGAGCAATCAGCCCCAGCATTTT. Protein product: CASSPRQSNQPQHF.

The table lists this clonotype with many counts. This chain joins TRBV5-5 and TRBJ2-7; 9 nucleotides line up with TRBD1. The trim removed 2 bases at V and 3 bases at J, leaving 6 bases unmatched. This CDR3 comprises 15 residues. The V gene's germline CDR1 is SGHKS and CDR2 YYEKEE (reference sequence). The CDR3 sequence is CASSFPGTGLYEQYF. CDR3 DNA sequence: TGTGCCAGCAGCTTTCCCGGGACAGGGCTCTACGAGCAGTACTTC.

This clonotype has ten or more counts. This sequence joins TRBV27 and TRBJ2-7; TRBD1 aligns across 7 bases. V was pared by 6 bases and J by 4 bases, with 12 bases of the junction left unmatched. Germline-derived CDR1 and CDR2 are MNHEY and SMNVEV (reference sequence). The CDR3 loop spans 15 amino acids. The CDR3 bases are TGTGCCAGCAGAAAGTGGCCGGGACAGCCGTACGAGCAGTACGTC. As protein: CASRKWPGQPYEQYV.

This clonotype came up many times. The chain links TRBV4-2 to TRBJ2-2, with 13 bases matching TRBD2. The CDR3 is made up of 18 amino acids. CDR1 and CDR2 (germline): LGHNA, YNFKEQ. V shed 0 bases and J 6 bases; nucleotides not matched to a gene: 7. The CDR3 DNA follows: TGTGCCAGCAGCCAAGACCGTACTAGCGGGAGGGCCCCCGGGGAGCTGTTTTTT. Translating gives CASSQDRTSGRAPGELFF.

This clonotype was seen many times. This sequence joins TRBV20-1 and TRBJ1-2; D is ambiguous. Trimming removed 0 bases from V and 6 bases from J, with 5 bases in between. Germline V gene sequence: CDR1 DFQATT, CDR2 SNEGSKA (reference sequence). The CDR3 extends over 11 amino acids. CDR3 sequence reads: CSARDEDGYTF. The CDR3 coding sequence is TGCAGTGCTAGAGATGAGGATGGCTACACCTTC.

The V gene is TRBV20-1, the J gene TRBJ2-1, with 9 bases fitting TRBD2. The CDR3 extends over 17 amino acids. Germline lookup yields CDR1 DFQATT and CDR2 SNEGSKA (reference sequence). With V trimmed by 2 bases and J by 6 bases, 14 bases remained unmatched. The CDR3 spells CSARWFPGLALPNEQFF. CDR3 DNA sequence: TGCAGTGCTAGATGGTTCCCGGGACTAGCCCTACCCAATGAGCAGTTCTTC.

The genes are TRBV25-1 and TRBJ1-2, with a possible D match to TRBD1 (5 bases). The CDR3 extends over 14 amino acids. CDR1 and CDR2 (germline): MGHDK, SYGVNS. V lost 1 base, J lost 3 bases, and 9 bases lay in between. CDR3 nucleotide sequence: TGTGCCAGCAGTGAATTTGGGACGGACTATGGCTACACCTTC. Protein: CASSEFGTDYGYTF.

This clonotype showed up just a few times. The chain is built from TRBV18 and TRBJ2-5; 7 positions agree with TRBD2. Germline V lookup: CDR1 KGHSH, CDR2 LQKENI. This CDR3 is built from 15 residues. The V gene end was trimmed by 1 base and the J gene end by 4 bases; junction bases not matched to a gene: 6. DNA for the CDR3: TGTGCCAGCTCACCACAGGAGGGAGGGCGAGAGACCCAGTACTTC. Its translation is CASSPQEGGRETQYF.

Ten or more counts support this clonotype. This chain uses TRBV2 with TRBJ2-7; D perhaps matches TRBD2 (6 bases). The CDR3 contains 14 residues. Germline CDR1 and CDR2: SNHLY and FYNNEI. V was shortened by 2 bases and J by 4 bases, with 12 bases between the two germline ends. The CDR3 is CASSESVGGYEQYV. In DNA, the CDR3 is TGTGCCAGCAGTGAAAGCGTAGGAGGGTACGAGCAGTACGTC.

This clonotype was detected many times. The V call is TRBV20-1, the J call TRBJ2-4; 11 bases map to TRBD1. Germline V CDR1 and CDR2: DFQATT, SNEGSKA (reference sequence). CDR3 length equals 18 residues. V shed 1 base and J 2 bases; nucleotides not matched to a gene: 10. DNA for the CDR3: TGCAGTGCTAGAGGGAACGGACAGGGGGCAGGAACCAAAAACATTCAGTACTTC. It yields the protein CSARGNGQGAGTKNIQYF.